This TCR beta chain was sequenced for a study of response to subunit inactivated influenza vaccine. Worth noting for this clonotype: Antigen: not known.

Each CDR3 protein gets one entry after TCRdb re-called the RT-PCR reads with MiXCR. The profile shows around 470,000 distinct CDR3 sequences, more than 7% of them singletons. Study results and caveats: Every seasonal influenza vaccination brings in few new T cells, the authors suggested.

The receptor was derived from a man between 50 and 75 years old who received an inactivated influenza vaccine. Sequenced material: PBMCs from blood, taken about 24 months after vaccination.

The chain's CDR3 is CATSRLPNEQFF. The CDR3 DNA sequence: TGTGCCACCTCGAGGCTGCCCAATGAGCAGTTCTTC. This chain connects TRBV6-2 or TRBV6-3 to TRBJ2-1; D gene unclear. Trimming cost V 10 bases and J 6 bases, with 13 bases left between them. Germline V CDR1 and CDR2: MNHEY, SVGEGT. This CDR3 comprises 12 residues.